The 15 T cell receptor beta chains below all came from one sample that was sequenced in a study of response to subunit inactivated influenza vaccine. A single record per CDR3 protein comes from TCRdb applying MiXCR to the RT-PCR reads. This sample has hundreds of thousands of distinct CDR3 sequences; 14% occur once, and the top ten carry less than 9%. Source: PBMCs from blood, taken about 14 days before vaccination. The source of these receptors is a man aged 50-59 years who received an inactivated influenza vaccine.

The chain uses TRBV11-2 and TRBJ2-2; D gene unclear. The CDR3 runs 15 residues. Per the germline V gene, CDR1 is SGHAT and CDR2 is FQNNGV. Deletions cut 5 bases from V and 2 bases from J, with 12 bases between. The CDR3, as DNA: TGTGCCAGCAGCCGGACGGTACACAACACCGGGGAGCTGTTTTTT. Protein: CASSRTVHNTGELFF.

This clonotype was detected ten times or more. For the CDR3, the DNA is TGTGCCAGCAGTTACTTTCCCAGGGTAAACACTGAAGCTTTCTTT. This codes for CASSYFPRVNTEAFF. The V and J genes are TRBV6-5 and TRBJ1-1; weak D call: TRBD1 (5 bases). Trimming stripped 1 base from V and 2 bases from J, with 11 bases between. CDR1 MNHEY and CDR2 SVGAGI come from the germline V gene. The CDR3 extends over 15 amino acids.

This chain uses TRBV4-2 with TRBJ2-1; D perhaps matches TRBD2 (5 bases). This CDR3 has 16 residues. The germline V gene encodes CDR1 LGHNA and CDR2 YNFKEQ. With 1 base removed from V and 3 bases from J, the gap between germline ends came to 13 bases. The CDR3 bases are TGTGCCAGCAGCCAAGCCGGGGTAGGGTTCTACAATGAGCAGTTCTTC. This gives the protein CASSQAGVGFYNEQFF.

The sample holds many counts of this clonotype. This chain joins TRBV14 and TRBJ2-2; a weak D match, TRBD2 (5 bases). The CDR3 sequence is 15 residues long. Trimming left V 1 base short and J 5 bases short, with 11 bases between. Germline V gives CDR1 SGHDN, CDR2 FVKESK. For the CDR3, the DNA is TGTGCCAGCAGCCAAGGCGGACTTAGGACCGGGGAGCTGTTTTTT. Protein sequence: CASSQGGLRTGELFF.

This clonotype came up many times. The CDR3 here is CATSREQISQPQHF. The CDR3 DNA sequence: TGTGCCACCAGCAGAGAACAAATCAGCCAGCCCCAGCATTTT. The rearrangement joins TRBV15 to TRBJ1-5; no firm D call. V was shortened by 0 bases and J by 7 bases, with 10 bases between the two germline ends. Germline CDR1 reads LNHNV; CDR2 reads YYDKDF (reference sequence). The CDR3 has 14 residues.

This clonotype showed up just a few times. The rearrangement uses TRBV7-2 and TRBJ1-5; TRBD1 agrees at 7 bases. CDR3 length: 15 residues. From germline, CDR1 is SGHTA and CDR2 FQGNSA. J gave up 2 bases and V 10 bases, and 11 bases lay outside the gene matches. CDR3 DNA: TGTGCCACCCAAGAACAGGGGCGGGGCAATCAGCCCCAGCATTTT. It encodes CATQEQGRGNQPQHF.

This clonotype was observed a few times. The V call is TRBV6-5, the J call TRBJ2-5; D could derive from TRBD1 or TRBD2 (7 bases each). The CDR3 consists of 16 residues. Germline V lookup: CDR1 MNHEY, CDR2 SVGAGI. V shed 0 bases and J shed 4 bases, with 15 bases lying between them. CDR3 DNA sequence: TGTGCCAGCAGTTACTCCTCGGCAGGGGGGGGAGAGACCCAGTACTTC. It specifies CASSYSSAGGGETQYF.

This clonotype appeared a few times. V and J are TRBV6-1 and TRBJ2-7; D is possibly TRBD2 (6 bases). This CDR3 contains 14 residues. Trimming left V 11 bases short and J 3 bases short, with 20 bases between. The germline V gene has CDR1 MNHNS and CDR2 SASEGT. For the CDR3, the DNA is TGTGCCTCCCAACCCCGGGGGTTGGGCTACGAGCAGTACTTC. Amino acids: CASQPRGLGYEQYF.

The chain joins TRBV5-1 to TRBJ2-5; TRBD2 aligns across 11 bases. CDR3 length: 16 residues. V lost 4 bases and J lost 2; bases outside the gene matches: 7. CDR1 SGHRS and CDR2 YFSETQ come from the germline V gene. The CDR3 DNA sequence: TGCGCCAGCAGCCCCGGACTAGCGGGTGAACAAGAGACCCAGTACTTC. This sequence encodes CASSPGLAGEQETQYF.

This clonotype appeared a few times. The chain joins TRBV6-2 or TRBV6-3 to TRBJ1-1, with 11 positions matching TRBD1. The V gene end was trimmed by 7 bases and the J gene end by 5 bases; junction bases not matched to a gene: 9. The CDR3 is 15 residues long. The V gene's germline CDR1 is MNHEY and CDR2 SVGEGT. The CDR3 DNA reads TGTGCCAGCACGCGGACAGGGGGCGATGGGACTGAAGCTTTCTTT. Residues: CASTRTGGDGTEAFF.

The rearrangement uses TRBV7-2 and TRBJ2-5, with 8 bases that match TRBD1. The germline CDR1 and CDR2 sequences are SGHTA and FQGNSA. Unmatched junction bases numbered 3, after V lost 5 bases and J lost 1 base. The CDR3 runs to 14 residues. The chain's CDR3 is CASSRTGFQETQYF. Here the CDR3 DNA reads TGTGCCAGCAGCCGGACAGGGTTCCAAGAGACCCAGTACTTC.

The V gene is TRBV18, the J gene TRBJ1-2; D possibly corresponds to TRBD1 (6 bases). The germline gives CDR1 KGHSH, CDR2 LQKENI. There are 12 residues in the CDR3. V lost 3 bases, J lost 8 bases, and 10 bases lay in between. CDR3 DNA: TGTGCCAGCTCACCGGACAGTTTAGGCTACACCTTC. It is translated as CASSPDSLGYTF.

This clonotype occurred many times. The chain uses TRBV27 and TRBJ2-1; 10 positions agree with TRBD2. V lost 3 bases and J lost 6; bases outside the gene matches: 5. The CDR3 spans 15 residues. The germline V gene has CDR1 MNHEY and CDR2 SMNVEV (reference sequence). CDR3 loop: CASSFQLAGTNEQFF. DNA of the CDR3: TGTGCCAGCAGTTTTCAACTAGCGGGGACCAATGAGCAGTTCTTC.

This clonotype was seen only a few times. The J gene is TRBJ2-7, the V gene TRBV28; D may be TRBD1 or TRBD2 (5 bases each). Trimming shortened V by 5 bases and J by 4 bases, and 15 bases separated the two germline ends. This CDR3 is 14 amino acids long. CDR1 and CDR2 from the germline V gene are MDHEN and SYDVKM. CDR3 nucleotide sequence: TGTGCCAGCAGTCTCCGGGACGGAGTTTACGAGCAGTACTTC. Amino acids: CASSLRDGVYEQYF.

This clonotype occurred a few times. The rearrangement joins TRBV29-1 to TRBJ2-3; unclear D gene. This CDR3 is 15 amino acids long. Germline-derived CDR1 and CDR2 are SQVTM and ANQGSEA. Trimming took off 6 bases at V and 0 bases at J, with 16 bases between the two ends. The CDR3, as DNA: TGCAGCGTGGTGAAGGGTGGTCCGAGCACAGATACGCAGTATTTT. Protein: CSVVKGGPSTDTQYF.